One and the same sample provided the 10 T cell receptor beta chains below, sequenced in a study of blood T cell repertoires in COVID-19 (TCRdb year 2020). The library was made by the immunoSEQ multiplex PCR assay. This is the immuneACCESS table as TCRdb keeps it, with only in-frame sequences that have V and J called. A part of the clones is gone; compared with another copy, unresolved V genes explain less than half, and the rest is unexplained. This sample gives about 24,000 clones in total; around nine tenths of them show up just once. The ten largest clones represent 27% of the sample. The sequencing input was peripheral blood. Receptors were obtained from a man in his sixties or seventies with COVID-19, enrolled during active disease.

This clone came up once. The rearrangement joins TRBV19 to TRBJ1-2, with a tentative D call TRBD1 (5 bases). V was trimmed by 10 bases and J by 6 bases, leaving 12 bases between them. In germline, CDR1 is LNHDA, CDR2 SQIVND (reference sequence). CDR3 size: 11 residues. CDR3 in amino acids: CATEDSNGYTF. Written as DNA, the CDR3 is TGTGCCACCGAAGACAGCAATGGCTACACCTTC.

The chain links TRBV4-1 to TRBJ1-4; 9 nucleotides line up with TRBD1. The CDR3 spans 18 residues. The trim removed 1 base at V and 8 bases at J, leaving 14 bases unmatched. The V gene's germline CDR1 is MGHRA and CDR2 YSYEKL. CDR3 amino acids: CASSQGGTGMTPLEKLFF. DNA for the CDR3: TGCGCCAGCAGCCAAGGTGGGACAGGGATGACCCCCTTGGAAAAACTGTTTTTT.

This clone was counted a single time. This rearrangement joins TRBV3-1 (or the pseudogene TRBV3-2) to TRBJ2-1; 11 bases align to TRBD1. Germline V gene sequence: CDR1 LGHDT, CDR2 YNNKEL (reference sequence). V was pared by 1 base and J by 2 bases, with 1 base of the junction left unmatched. This CDR3 has 16 amino acids. The CDR3 nucleotides read TGTGCCAGCAGCCAAGGGACAGGGGGCACCTACAATGAGCAGTTCTTC. It specifies CASSQGTGGTYNEQFF.

CDR3 DNA sequence: TGTGCCAGCAGTCCTTACCTGACTAGCACAGATACGCAGTATTTT. Translation gives CASSPYLTSTDTQYF. The V call is TRBV4-2, the J call TRBJ2-3; no clear D. Trimming removed 6 bases at V and 0 bases at J, with 13 bases between. Germline assignment: CDR1 LGHNA and CDR2 YNFKEQ. The CDR3 consists of 15 residues.

About this clone itself: An end of the junction differs from the germline gene, which may be a read error. This chain joins TRBV7-7 and TRBJ2-7; 7 nucleotides align to TRBD1. Germline V lookup: CDR1 SSHAT, CDR2 FNYEAQ (reference sequence). The CDR3 spans 15 residues. CDR3 amino acids: CASSSQGYPGYEQYF. The CDR3 region has the DNA TGTGCTAGCAGCTCACAGGGGTATCCTGGCTACGAGCAGTACTTC.

The J gene is TRBJ2-5, the V gene TRBV6-5; no definite D call. CDR1 is MNHEY and CDR2 is SVGAGI in the germline V gene. Between the trimmed V and J ends, which lost 5 bases and 7 bases, there was a span of 20 bases. CDR3 size: 15 residues. The DNA of the CDR3 is TGTGCCAGCAGTCCCCTCCCGGTCCCCCCGGGGACCCAGTACTTC. Translating it yields CASSPLPVPPGTQYF.

The chain is built from TRBV5-1 and TRBJ1-1, with 8 bases identical to TRBD1. The J segment lost 0 bases and the V segment lost 3 bases, leaving 7 bases of the junction unmatched. The V gene's germline CDR1 is SGHRS and CDR2 YFSETQ. The length of the CDR3 is 16 residues. CDR3 in DNA: TGCGCCAGCAGCTCCGGGACAGGACTATTGAACACTGAAGCTTTCTTT. Its translation is CASSSGTGLLNTEAFF.

The chain has TRBV18 and TRBJ2-1; D possibly corresponds to TRBD1 (5 bases). CDR1 is KGHSH, CDR2 LQKENI, per germline. The CDR3 sequence is 18 residues long. Between the trimmed V and J ends, which lost 5 bases and 8 bases, there was a span of 28 bases. The CDR3: CASSSSVDWQGRPDEQFF. The CDR3, as DNA: TGTGCCAGCTCATCCTCAGTTGACTGGCAGGGTAGGCCCGATGAGCAGTTCTTC. Together with reference TRBV18 and TRBJ2-1, the CDR3 gives the full variable domain: NAGVMQNPRHLVRRRGQEARLRCSPMKGHSHVYWYRQLPEEGLKFMVYLQKENIIDESGMPKERFSAEFPKEGPSILRIQQVVRGDSAAYFCASSSSVDWQGRPDEQFFGPGTRLTVL.

This chain joins TRBV6-5 and TRBJ1-3; weak D call: TRBD1 (5 bases). V was shortened by 6 bases and J by 2 bases, with 8 bases between the two germline ends. The CDR3 has 13 residues. Germline V gene data show CDR1 as MNHEY and CDR2 as SVGAGI. CDR3 sequence reads: CASRGGAGNTIYF. The CDR3 DNA reads TGTGCCAGCAGGGGAGGGGCTGGAAACACCATATATTTT.

This clone occurred a few times. This chain uses TRBV19 with TRBJ1-1; tentatively, D is TRBD1 (5 bases). CDR1 is LNHDA and CDR2 is SQIVND in the germline V gene (reference sequence). V was cut by 5 bases and J by 11 bases, with 18 bases left in between. This CDR3 spans 13 amino acids. The DNA for the CDR3 is TGTGCCAGTAGTCTGGGAGGGGCTACGTGGGCTTTCTTT. This encodes CASSLGGATWAFF.